This T cell receptor beta chain originates from a study of blood T cell repertoires in COVID-19. As for the study in general: Sources were T cells, B-cell-depleted T cells, or PBMCs; the material itself was cDNA or gDNA.

Clinical history as reported by participants underpinned cohort assignment. Someone with COVID-19 had been met by exposed participants within 2 weeks before study entry. The CDR3 runs to 16 residues. With 5 bases clipped from V and 8 bases from J, the junction kept 10 bases outside the gene matches. Germline CDR1 WNHNN, CDR2 SYGVQD (reference sequence). Original handling: Estimation of nucleated cell counts relied on the amplification of reference gene primers. The repertoire was sequenced with immunoSEQ multiplex PCR; TCRdb's copy has only in-frame clones and lacks some. Clonal size and the V and J genes are those of that table, whereas D and trimming came from the DNA. The sample lists 200,000 to 250,000 clones, over 80% occurring once.

This chain joins TRBV10-1 and TRBJ2-1; TRBD2 aligns across 12 bases. The sequence derives from a woman aged 25 to 45 who had been exposed to COVID-19. Sequencing used PBMCs or T cells enriched from blood (not recorded which). CDR3 sequence: CASSSSGLAGRYEQFF. The CDR3 DNA reads TGCGCCAGCAGTTCCAGTGGACTAGCGGGAAGATATGAGCAGTTCTTC.